Shown below are 20 T cell receptor beta chains from a single sample sequenced in a study of beta chain features in type 1 diabetes. Study-level findings and limits: A moderate, significant TCRB CDR3 shortening appeared in type 1 diabetes across four CD4+ subsets.

The antigens these receptors bind are not known. The study reverse transcribed the entire isolated RNA, so it sequenced expressed TCRB transcripts. Repertoires were generated with immunoSEQ multiplex PCR, while TCRdb's copy carries only in-frame clones and drops some. This table holds 240,000 or so clones, roughly 20% found once. The source material was naive CD4+ T cells from blood. The receptors stem from a woman aged 40-49 years with type 1 diabetes.

In its sample, this clone was seen a few times. V usage is TRBV18 and J usage is TRBJ1-1; no firm D call. The length of the CDR3 is 12 residues. Germline values: CDR1 KGHSH, CDR2 LQKENI. V was shortened by 3 bases and J by 7 bases, with 9 bases between the two germline ends. The CDR3 nucleotides are TGTGCCAGCTCACCGACTTCGAATGAAGCTTTCTTT. This sequence encodes CASSPTSNEAFF.

This clone was seen a few times. V and J are TRBV4-1 and TRBJ1-1; D gene uncertain. The germline V gene encodes CDR1 MGHRA and CDR2 YSYEKL. This CDR3 is built from 11 residues. The V gene lost 1 base and the J gene lost 11 bases, with 8 bases spanning the gap. CDR3 DNA: TGCGCCAGCAGCCAAGTCGGGTATGCTTTCTTT. Translation: CASSQVGYAFF.

The rearrangement links TRBV6-6 to TRBJ1-1; D may be TRBD1 (6 bases). V lost 6 bases to trimming and J lost 5 bases, with 19 bases between them. The CDR3 runs 15 residues. Germline CDR1 reads MNHNY; CDR2 reads SVGAGI (reference sequence). The CDR3 region is CASSWETGRSTEAFF. The DNA of the CDR3 is TGTGCCAGCAGCTGGGAAACAGGGCGAAGTACTGAAGCTTTCTTT.

The V gene is TRBV6-6, the J gene TRBJ2-7, with a tentative D call TRBD1 (5 bases). The CDR3 covers 15 residues. Trimming took 7 bases from V and 3 from J, leaving 19 bases between them. The V gene's germline CDR1 is MNHNY and CDR2 SVGAGI (reference sequence). The CDR3 nucleotides are TGTGCCAGCAATTGGTCAGGGCAGGGTGACTACGAGCAGTACTTC. Its translation: CASNWSGQGDYEQYF.

This clone was seen a few times. The chain couples TRBV5-4 to TRBJ2-2; 8 bases match TRBD2. There are 16 residues in the CDR3. The V and J ends lost 1 base and 7 bases, in that order; junction bases with no gene match: 9. Germline V gene lookup returns CDR1 SGHNT and CDR2 YYREEE (reference sequence). The CDR3 sequence: CASSLPLAGADGELFF. The CDR3 DNA follows: TGTGCCAGCAGCTTGCCCCTAGCGGGTGCTGACGGGGAGCTGTTTTTT.

This chain connects TRBV18 to TRBJ2-1; 10 positions match TRBD1. Germline loops: CDR1 KGHSH, CDR2 LQKENI. V shed 4 bases, J shed 0 bases, and the junction held 12 bases outside the gene matches. This CDR3 has 19 amino acids. Written as DNA, the CDR3 is TGTGCCAGCTCACTACGAGTCCCGGGACAGGGGAGCTCCTACAATGAGCAGTTCTTC. Protein: CASSLRVPGQGSSYNEQFF.

This clone was seen more than once but under ten times. This chain links TRBV9 with TRBJ1-2, with 12 bases aligning to TRBD1. Trimming removed 0 bases from V and 9 bases from J; junction bases left unmatched: 3. Germline V gene data show CDR1 as SGDLS and CDR2 as YYNGEE. The CDR3 totals 14 residues. The CDR3 sequence is CASSVEGQGASYTF. The CDR3 DNA follows: TGTGCCAGCAGCGTAGAGGGACAGGGGGCAAGCTACACCTTC.

The chain has TRBV6-6 and TRBJ2-5; 8 nucleotides align to TRBD1. The CDR3 length is 15 residues. CDR1 MNHNY and CDR2 SVGAGI come from the germline V gene (reference sequence). J was trimmed by 5 bases and V by 6 bases; bases with no gene match: 11. The CDR3 bases are TGTGCCAGCAGGCTAACGACAGGGGCGGGGGAGACCCAGTACTTC. Protein product: CASRLTTGAGETQYF.

The CDR3 sequence: CASRQGFIDEQFF. In DNA form, the CDR3 reads TGTGCCAGCCGACAGGGATTTATTGATGAGCAGTTCTTC. The chain uses TRBV14 and TRBJ2-1; 7 bases align to TRBD1. Germline CDR1 reads SGHDN; CDR2 reads FVKESK. The junction had 9 bases not matched to a gene; V was cut back by 8 bases and J by 8 bases. The CDR3 contains 13 residues.

The chain uses TRBV7-9 and TRBJ1-5; no firm D call. CDR1 is SEHNR, CDR2 FQNEAQ, per germline (reference sequence). V was clipped by 1 base and J by 3 bases, with 7 bases between them. The CDR3 runs 14 residues. The CDR3 here is CASSLGYPNQPQHF. CDR3 nucleotides: TGTGCCAGCAGCTTAGGTTATCCCAATCAGCCCCAGCATTTT.

The gene calls are TRBV6-4 and TRBJ1-2; D is possibly TRBD1 (5 bases). This CDR3 has 13 amino acids. CDR1 is MRHNA and CDR2 is SNTAGT in the germline V gene. V was pared by 6 bases and J by 1 base, with 9 bases between. CDR3 in amino acids: CASRPDSNYGYTF. In DNA form, the CDR3 reads TGTGCCAGCAGGCCCGACAGTAACTATGGCTACACCTTC.

This clone was seen more than once but under ten times. The chain carries TRBV7-2 and TRBJ1-5; D possibly corresponds to TRBD1 (5 bases). CDR1 and CDR2 (germline): SGHTA, FQGNSA. The CDR3 contains 18 residues. V lost 2 bases, J lost 3 bases, and 20 bases lay in between. This CDR3 reads CASSLREGPGGANQPQHF. CDR3 in DNA: TGTGCCAGCAGCTTAAGAGAAGGACCCGGAGGGGCCAATCAGCCCCAGCATTTT.

This clone was picked up a small number of times. V usage is TRBV4-1 and J usage is TRBJ2-7; maybe TRBD1 (5 bases). The CDR3 is 14 residues long. Trimming took off 3 bases at V and 6 bases at J, with 15 bases between the two ends. Germline V gives CDR1 MGHRA, CDR2 YSYEKL. The DNA for the CDR3 is TGCGCCAGCAGCCAGGTCCCCCAGGGAACCGAGCAGTACTTC. Translating it yields CASSQVPQGTEQYF.

This clone was picked up a small number of times. The CDR3 nucleotides are TGCAGCGTCGGACTAGCGGGGAACAATGAGCAGTTCTTC. Its protein product is CSVGLAGNNEQFF. The gene calls are TRBV29-1 and TRBJ2-1; 12 positions match TRBD2. The CDR3 has 13 residues. The V gene end was trimmed by 6 bases and the J gene end by 5 bases; junction bases not matched to a gene: 2. CDR1 and CDR2 from the germline V gene are SQVTM and ANQGSEA.

The gene calls are TRBV18 and TRBJ2-3; weak D call: TRBD2 (6 bases). CDR1 KGHSH and CDR2 LQKENI come from the germline V gene. V was cut by 3 bases and J by 5 bases, with 9 bases left in between. The CDR3 is 13 residues long. Here the CDR3 reads CASSPGGIDTQYF. CDR3 sequence (DNA): TGTGCCAGCTCACCGGGAGGCATAGATACGCAGTATTTT.

This clone has only a few counts. The rearrangement joins TRBV5-5 to TRBJ1-2, with D possibly TRBD1 on 6 matching bases. The CDR3 length is 14 residues. Germline V gives CDR1 SGHKS, CDR2 YYEKEE (reference sequence). Trimming removed 0 bases from V and 7 bases from J, with 13 bases in between. The CDR3: CASSLDQGRRGYTF. The CDR3 coding sequence is TGTGCCAGCAGCTTGGATCAGGGGCGACGTGGCTACACCTTC.

V usage is TRBV10-3 and J usage is TRBJ1-2; no definite D call. Germline V gives CDR1 ENHRY, CDR2 SYGVKD. The V end lost 0 bases, the J end lost 6 bases, and 8 bases lay between the germline ends. This CDR3 has 13 amino acids. This chain's CDR3 is CAISESTGNGYTF. Here the CDR3 DNA reads TGTGCCATCAGTGAGTCGACGGGTAATGGCTACACCTTC.

The V gene is TRBV19, the J gene TRBJ1-5; 7 nucleotides match TRBD1. The CDR3 spans 14 residues. Germline values: CDR1 LNHDA, CDR2 SQIVND (reference sequence). V lost 9 bases and J lost 1; bases outside the gene matches: 6. The CDR3 DNA sequence: TGTGCCAGCCGTACAGGGGTGAGCAATCAGCCCCAGCATTTT. This sequence encodes CASRTGVSNQPQHF.

This clone has a handful of counts. The chain combines TRBV7-8 with TRBJ2-7; D is unresolved. CDR1 and CDR2 from the germline V gene are SGHVS and FQNEAQ. With 1 base removed from V and 4 bases from J, the gap between germline ends came to 11 bases. This CDR3 comprises 14 residues. CDR3 bases: TGTGCCAGCAGCTTAGAGTGGGTCGGGTACGAGCAGTACTTC. It codes for CASSLEWVGYEQYF.

The V gene is TRBV28, the J gene TRBJ1-1; D unclear. V lost 4 bases, J lost 1 base, and 7 bases lay in between. In germline, CDR1 is MDHEN, CDR2 SYDVKM. This CDR3 region has 13 residues. In DNA, the CDR3 is TGTGCCAGCAGTTCGCCGAGGAACACTGAAGCTTTCTTT. Protein product: CASSSPRNTEAFF.